This T cell receptor (beta chain) is from a study of shared clonotypes between healthy human individuals. The CDR3 loop spans 19 amino acids. V was pared by 4 bases and J by 5 bases, with 19 bases of the junction left unmatched. Germline CDR1 and CDR2: SGHKS and YYEKEE (reference sequence). Measured with immunoSEQ multiplex PCR; TCRdb has only the in-frame clones, and not every one. The repertoire includes over 850,000 clones, about four fifths of them detected once, and roughly 0.65% sits in the top ten. This receptor was obtained from a man aged 18 to 35 in good health. Some clones in this sample may be carry-over from other donors' samples. Sequenced material: memory CD4+ T cells from PBMCs. The subset here: CD45RA-negative fraction. V gene TRBV5-5 combines with J gene TRBJ2-5; 11 nucleotides match TRBD1. CDR3 DNA sequence: TGTGCCAGCAGCCAACTCTTATCTTGGACAGGGGGCAAGTCGGAGACCCAGTACTTC. Translation: CASSQLLSWTGGKSETQYF. Supplemented by reference TRBV5-5 and TRBJ2-5, the full variable domain reads DAGVTQSPTHLIKTRGQQVTLRCSPISGHKSVSWYQQVLGQGPQFIFQYYEKEERGRGNFPDRFSARQFPNYSSELNVNALLLGDSALYLCASSQLLSWTGGKSETQYFGPGTRLLVL.